This TCR beta chain emerged from a study of shared clonotypes between healthy human individuals. The naive CD8 subset, CD45RO-negative cells positively selected for CCR7, excluded terminally differentiated effector memory CD45RA+ cells. Clones were sequenced by immunoSEQ multiplex PCR, and TCRdb holds only the in-frame ones, with some missing. The sample yields some 2,100,000 clones, under 95% seen once. This TCR came from a man between 18 and 35 years old in good health. Some clones in this sample may be carry-over from other donors' samples. Sequences were obtained from naive CD8+ T cells from PBMCs.

The CDR3 DNA sequence: TGTGCCACCGCGCATAGGTCAACTAATGAAAAACTGTTTTTT. It encodes CATAHRSTNEKLFF. The rearrangement joins TRBV10-3 to TRBJ1-4; D gene ambiguous. In germline, CDR1 is ENHRY, CDR2 SYGVKD. The CDR3 extends over 14 amino acids. V was cut by 10 bases and J by 0 bases, with 12 bases left in between.